The 21 T cell receptor beta chains reported below all come from one sample, sequenced in a study of blood T cells in healthy people across ages. A second PCR of about 7 to 12 cycles used a sample-barcoded 5' primer and a J-beta primer mix. Each CDR3 protein gets one entry after TCRdb re-called the 5' RACE reads with MiXCR. The sample lists 780,000 or so distinct CDR3 sequences, 20% to 25% occurring once. These same records also appear under a second study, on T cells of mothers and their children.

The sequenced material came from blood. These receptor sequences come from a boy aged 10-17 years in good health.

This clonotype was seen only a few times. The rearrangement joins TRBV21-1 to TRBJ2-5; the D call of TRBD2 is as the table states it, not checked on the DNA. TRBV21-1 is a recognized pseudogene. This CDR3 contains 16 residues. The CDR3 spells CASSDPPGLAGPREYF. The DNA for the CDR3 is TGTGCCAGCAGCGATCCCCCGGGACTAGCGGGGCCAAGGGAGTACTTC.

This clonotype has a handful of counts. This chain uses TRBV7-2 with TRBJ2-1, with 7 bases identical to TRBD2. Germline V lookup: CDR1 SGHTA, CDR2 FQGNSA. Trimming cost V 6 bases and J 0 bases; bases outside gene matches: 17. The CDR3 sequence is 19 residues long. The CDR3 reads CASSPEHRGRGSSYNEQFF. In DNA, the CDR3 is TGTGCCAGCAGTCCGGAACACCGAGGGCGGGGGTCCTCCTACAATGAGCAGTTCTTC.

The chain carries TRBV2 and TRBJ2-7; 7 bases fit TRBD1. With V trimmed by 9 bases and J by 0 bases, 11 bases remained unmatched. This CDR3 has 15 residues. In germline, CDR1 is SNHLY, CDR2 FYNNEI. CDR3 amino acids: CASQSNRDSSYEQYF. The CDR3 region has the DNA TGTGCCAGTCAAAGCAACCGGGACAGCTCCTACGAGCAGTACTTC.

This clonotype occurred a few times. V and J are TRBV24-1 and TRBJ2-1; either TRBD1 or TRBD2 may fit D (5 bases each). The V end was cut by 3 bases, the J end by 7 bases, with 18 bases between. The CDR3 sequence is 16 residues long. The V gene's germline CDR1 is KGHDR and CDR2 SFDVKD. The CDR3 coding sequence is TGTGCCACCAGTGATCCTACGGGACGGTTCGGTAATGAGCAGTTCTTC. This gives the protein CATSDPTGRFGNEQFF.

This clonotype has a handful of counts. V usage is TRBV29-1 and J usage is TRBJ1-2; no reliable D call. The CDR3 runs to 11 residues. The V end lost 6 bases, the J end lost 8 bases, and 13 bases lay between the germline ends. The germline CDR1 and CDR2 sequences are SQVTM and ANQGSEA. CDR3 DNA sequence: TGCAGCGTGGCGGTGTTTGGGGGCTACACCTTC. Translating gives CSVAVFGGYTF. Looking up the rest from reference TRBV29-1 and TRBJ1-2 gives the full variable domain: SAVISQKPSRDICQRGTSLTIQCQVDSQVTMMFWYRQQPGQSLTLIATANQGSEATYESGFVIDKFPISRPNLTFSTLTVSNMSPEDSSIYLCSVAVFGGYTFGSGTRLTVV.

This clonotype was detected a few times. The J gene is TRBJ2-1, the V gene TRBV3-1; D unclear. The CDR3 has 16 amino acids. Germline CDR1 reads LGHDT; CDR2 reads YNNKEL (reference sequence). V was clipped by 0 bases and J by 5 bases, with 14 bases between them. In DNA, the CDR3 is TGTGCCAGCAGCCAAGATCTGGGATCCCCTAACAATGAGCAGTTCTTC. Residues: CASSQDLGSPNNEQFF.

V is TRBV6-2 or TRBV6-3 and J is TRBJ2-5, with D perhaps matching TRBD2 (6 bases). With the DNA end fitting TRBJ2-7 better, the J assignment may be wrong. Germline V gene lookup returns CDR1 MNHEY and CDR2 SVGEGT. This CDR3 contains 15 residues. The CDR3 reads CASSYGPGESYEQYF. CDR3 DNA sequence: TGTGCCAGCAGTTACGGGCCGGGGGAATCCTACGAGCAGTACTTC.

This clonotype was detected a few times. The genes are TRBV5-1 and TRBJ2-5, with D perhaps TRBD2 (6 bases). Trimming pared 3 bases from V and 3 bases from J, leaving 12 bases between. The CDR3 contains 14 residues. Germline CDR1 SGHRS, CDR2 YFSETQ. The CDR3 DNA is TGCGCCAGCAGCTGGAGGGGCGGGGAAGAGACCCAGTACTTC. This sequence encodes CASSWRGGEETQYF.

This clonotype has just one count. The CDR3 loop is CASSLRSGSNSEQYF. CDR3 DNA: TGTGCCAGCAGCTTGCGTAGCGGGAGTAATAGCGAGCAGTACTTC. The chain links TRBV5-4 to TRBJ2-7, with 9 bases aligning to TRBD2. From germline, CDR1 is SGHNT and CDR2 YYREEE (reference sequence). The CDR3 sequence is 15 residues long. J was trimmed by 6 bases and V by 1 base; bases with no gene match: 8.

The J gene is TRBJ2-5, the V gene TRBV7-9; D assignment may be TRBD1 or TRBD2 (6 bases each). The CDR3 length is 16 residues. Germline V gene lookup returns CDR1 SEHNR and CDR2 FQNEAQ (reference sequence). Trimming pared 4 bases from V and 4 bases from J, leaving 19 bases between. This chain's CDR3 is CASSYSEGGLSETQYF. CDR3 DNA sequence: TGTGCCAGCAGCTACTCGGAAGGGGGGCTGTCAGAGACCCAGTACTTC.

There are a few counts of this clonotype. V gene TRBV7-9 combines with J gene TRBJ1-1; D is unresolved. In germline, CDR1 is SEHNR, CDR2 FQNEAQ (reference sequence). The CDR3 spans 14 residues. The V and J ends lost 1 base and 4 bases respectively, with 10 bases between them. CDR3 residues: CASSLDLGGTEAFF. The CDR3 DNA reads TGTGCCAGCAGCTTAGACCTGGGTGGCACTGAAGCTTTCTTT.

The chain joins TRBV3-1 to TRBJ2-5, with D possibly matching TRBD2 (6 bases). V lost 5 bases and J 5 bases, leaving 12 bases between the germline ends. The CDR3 consists of 13 residues. Germline loops: CDR1 LGHDT, CDR2 YNNKEL (reference sequence). CDR3 protein: CASSETRSETQYF. DNA of the CDR3: TGTGCCAGCAGCGAGACTAGGTCGGAGACCCAGTACTTC.

This clonotype was observed a few times. The chain couples TRBV4-3 to TRBJ2-1; no reliable D call. Trimming removed 1 base from V and 5 bases from J, with 3 bases in between. The CDR3 spans 12 residues. Germline V gene lookup returns CDR1 LGHNA and CDR2 YSLEER. CDR3 sequence (DNA): TGCGCCAGCAGCCAAGTTCACAATGAGCAGTTCTTC. Its protein product is CASSQVHNEQFF.

This clonotype was found a few times. The genes are TRBV12-3 or TRBV12-4 and TRBJ2-3, with TRBD2 matching over 10 bases. The CDR3 is 16 amino acids. V lost 5 bases, J lost 6 bases, and 11 bases stayed unmatched. The CDR3 spells CASSPRGLAVVDTQYF. DNA for the CDR3: TGTGCCAGCAGTCCCCGCGGACTAGCGGTGGTGGATACGCAGTATTTT.

A few counts support this clonotype. This chain uses TRBV5-8 with TRBJ2-6; no definite D call. The germline gives CDR1 SGHTS, CDR2 YDEGEE. The V end was cut by 0 bases, the J end by 2 bases, with 6 bases between. There are 15 residues in the CDR3. CDR3 DNA: TGTGCCAGCAGCTTGGAATCACCTGGGGCCAACGTCCTGACTTTC. Translating gives CASSLESPGANVLTF.

This clonotype was seen a handful of times. The rearrangement links TRBV7-8 to TRBJ1-1; D not certain. The CDR3 is made up of 13 amino acids. Between the trimmed V and J ends, which lost 1 base and 7 bases, there was a span of 10 bases. Germline lookup yields CDR1 SGHVS and CDR2 FQNEAQ. The CDR3 is CASSLVGSYEAFF. The CDR3 DNA reads as TGTGCCAGCAGCTTAGTAGGCAGTTATGAAGCTTTCTTT.

In its sample, this clonotype was seen a few times. J is TRBJ1-1 and V is TRBV2; no clear D. Per germline, CDR1 SNHLY and CDR2 FYNNEI. The CDR3 has 11 residues. Trimming stripped 8 bases from V and 5 bases from J, with 9 bases between. The chain's CDR3 is CASYGLTEAFF. For the CDR3, the DNA is TGTGCCAGCTACGGTCTAACTGAAGCTTTCTTT.

J is TRBJ1-2 and V is TRBV27; 7 nucleotides agree with TRBD1. V gave up 6 bases and J gave up 4 bases; unmatched junction bases: 2. Germline V lookup: CDR1 MNHEY, CDR2 SMNVEV (reference sequence). This CDR3 contains 12 residues. The DNA of the CDR3 is TGTGCCAGCAGGCAGGGGGTCTATGGCTACACCTTC. Protein sequence: CASRQGVYGYTF.

This chain uses TRBV3-1 with TRBJ1-5; unclear D gene. V lost 3 bases, J lost 0 bases, and 6 bases lay in between. The CDR3 is made up of 14 amino acids. CDR1 and CDR2 from the germline V gene are LGHDT and YNNKEL (reference sequence). CDR3 bases: TGTGCCAGCAGCCAGGCGTATAGCAATCAGCCCCAGCATTTT. Its protein product is CASSQAYSNQPQHF. Supplemented by reference TRBV3-1 and TRBJ1-5, the full variable domain reads DTAVSQTPKYLVTQMGNDKSIKCEQNLGHDTMYWYKQDSKKFLKIMFSYNNKELIINETVPNRFSPKSPDKAHLNLHINSLELGDSAVYFCASSQAYSNQPQHFGDGTRLSIL.

This clonotype was counted a few times. This rearrangement joins TRBV28 to TRBJ2-7; 11 nucleotides agree with TRBD2. The CDR3 covers 16 residues. The J segment lost 2 bases and the V segment lost 6 bases, leaving 9 bases of the junction unmatched. Germline values: CDR1 MDHEN, CDR2 SYDVKM. The CDR3 spells CASRPTSGRVPYEQYF. CDR3 DNA sequence: TGTGCCAGCAGGCCCACTAGCGGGAGAGTCCCCTACGAGCAGTACTTC.

This clonotype was seen only once. The chain uses TRBV4-3 and TRBJ2-3; 13 bases align to TRBD2. Per germline, CDR1 LGHNA and CDR2 YSLEER. The junction had 7 bases not matched to a gene; V was cut back by 4 bases and J by 0 bases. This CDR3 has 18 residues. The CDR3, as DNA: TGCGCCAGCAGCCCCAGACTAGCGGGAGGACCTAGCACAGATACGCAGTATTTT. Its protein product is CASSPRLAGGPSTDTQYF.